This T cell receptor beta chain was identified during a study of chemoradiotherapy in HPV16-positive cancers. About the research overall: A couple of HPV16-positive patients' cells yielded candidate HPV-specific clones and common motifs. Study-level points and caveats: Candidate HPV-specific clones and E7-related TCR motifs grew in tumor during treatment.

Trimming shortened V by 4 bases and J by 7 bases, and 17 bases separated the two germline ends. The CDR3 has 16 residues. From germline, CDR1 is MNHNS and CDR2 SASEGT. Over chemoradiotherapy, repertoires were sampled more than once. Regarding this clone: Its specificity is unknown.

Only in-frame clones appear in the TCRdb table, and some are missing; sequencing was by immunoSEQ multiplex PCR. In the table there are roughly 14,000 clones, just over 90% of which are singletons. The sequence came from a human donor with HPV-associated anogenital cancer. V gene TRBV6-1 combines with J gene TRBJ1-6; tentative D call: TRBD1 (5 bases). Sequenced material: blood, taken from a patient who underwent chemoradiotherapy. The CDR3 is CASSAGFWQGNSPLHF. The CDR3 bases are TGTGCCAGCAGTGCCGGTTTTTGGCAGGGCAATTCACCCCTCCACTTT.